The 21 T cell receptor beta chains presented below share a single source sample, sequenced in a study of human T cells and chemical hapten exposure. One entry per CDR3 protein results from TCRdb running MiXCR on the RACE reads. This table has over 30,000 distinct CDR3 sequences, 6% to 9.5% appearing once. Time point here: pre-sensitization, week 0. As for treatment: therapeutic diphenylcyclopropenone sensitization with weekly scalp DPC. This sample comprised whole blood, obtained in connection with sensitization to the hapten diphenylcyclopropenone (DPC). These receptors were obtained from a woman in her forties or fifties with alopecia areata. Some clones in this sample may be carry-over from other donors' samples.

This clonotype was observed many times. The gene calls are TRBV20-1 and TRBJ1-3; 7 nucleotides line up with TRBD1. The CDR3 consists of 15 residues. V lost 3 bases and J lost 0; bases outside the gene matches: 5. In germline, CDR1 is DFQATT, CDR2 SNEGSKA (reference sequence). CDR3 bases: TGCAGTGCTAGGGATAACAGGGGCTCTGGAAACACCATATATTTT. Its protein is CSARDNRGSGNTIYF.

The chain couples TRBV29-1 to TRBJ2-1, with D perhaps matching TRBD1 (6 bases). Germline V gives CDR1 SQVTM, CDR2 ANQGSEA. The CDR3 is made up of 15 amino acids. Trimming stripped 1 base from V and 6 bases from J, with 16 bases between. CDR3 protein: CSVEASGVWVNEQFF. The CDR3 DNA is TGCAGCGTTGAAGCTTCAGGGGTATGGGTCAATGAGCAGTTCTTC.

J is TRBJ2-5 and V is TRBV12-2; TRBD2 was called by the table and not checked on the DNA. TRBV12-2 is a known pseudogene. The CDR3 spans 12 residues. The CDR3 region has the DNA TGTGCAAGTCGCTTAGGAGGGGAGACCCAGTACTTC. It yields the protein CASRLGGETQYF.

This clonotype was counted only a few times. CDR3: CASSLAGGETQYF. CDR3 DNA: TGTGCCAGCAGCTTGGCAGGGGGAGAGACCCAGTACTTC. V usage is TRBV7-9 and J usage is TRBJ2-5; 7 nucleotides agree with TRBD1. V shed 3 bases and J 4 bases; nucleotides not matched to a gene: 2. Germline V lookup: CDR1 SEHNR, CDR2 FQNEAQ (reference sequence). The CDR3 consists of 13 residues.

This clonotype was observed at least ten times. This chain connects TRBV11-2 to TRBJ2-3; the D is unclear. The V and J ends lost 5 bases and 3 bases respectively, with 9 bases between them. Looked up from germline, CDR1 is SGHAT and CDR2 is FQNNGV. The CDR3 length is 13 residues. The DNA of the CDR3 is TGTGCCAGCAGCCAGACGTGGACAGATACGCAGTATTTT. Protein product: CASSQTWTDTQYF. Using reference TRBV11-2 and TRBJ2-3 for the parts outside the CDR3, the full variable domain is EAGVAQSPRYKIIEKRQSVAFWCNPISGHATLYWYQQILGQGPKLLIQFQNNGVVDDSQLPKDRFSAERLKGVDSTLKIQPAKLEDSAVYLCASSQTWTDTQYFGPGTRLTVL.

This clonotype appeared a few times. The chain is built from TRBV29-1 and TRBJ1-1; 7 nucleotides align to TRBD1. There are 16 residues in the CDR3. The V gene's germline CDR1 is SQVTM and CDR2 ANQGSEA. J was trimmed by 4 bases and V by 1 base; bases with no gene match: 12. This CDR3 reads CSVEAAGRGQGTEAFF. In DNA form, the CDR3 reads TGCAGCGTTGAAGCGGCAGGTAGGGGGCAGGGCACTGAAGCTTTCTTT.

This clonotype was observed many times. The J gene is TRBJ1-1, the V gene TRBV10-3; D possibly corresponds to TRBD1 (6 bases). Trimming removed 6 bases at V and 4 bases at J, with 12 bases between. The CDR3 loop spans 13 amino acids. CDR1 and CDR2 (germline): ENHRY, SYGVKD. In DNA, the CDR3 is TGTGCCATCAGCGAGGACAGTATCACTGAAGCTTTCTTT. Translating it yields CAISEDSITEAFF.

In its sample, this clonotype was seen many times. DNA for the CDR3: TGTGCCAGCAGCCCAGGCTGGGGTTCGGCTAATGAAAAACTGTTTTTT. Its translation: CASSPGWGSANEKLFF. This chain connects TRBV7-9 to TRBJ1-4; D remains ambiguous. CDR3 length equals 16 residues. Trimming stripped 5 bases from V and 3 bases from J, with 16 bases between. CDR1 SEHNR and CDR2 FQNEAQ come from the germline V gene (reference sequence).

The chain is built from TRBV20-1 and TRBJ2-1, with D possibly being TRBD2 (5 bases). The CDR3 consists of 16 residues. V was clipped by 3 bases and J by 5 bases, with 20 bases between them. Germline V gene lookup returns CDR1 DFQATT and CDR2 SNEGSKA (reference sequence). The CDR3 sequence is CSASSAAGTPNNEQFF. The DNA for the CDR3 is TGCAGTGCTAGTAGTGCCGCGGGCACGCCGAACAATGAGCAGTTCTTC.

The chain links TRBV30 to TRBJ2-7, with D tentatively TRBD1 (6 bases). Germline CDR1 is GTSNPN and CDR2 is SVGIG (reference sequence). The CDR3 is 13 residues long. V lost 2 bases to trimming and J lost 10 bases, with 18 bases between them. The CDR3 nucleotides read TGTGCCTGGAGTCTGGGGGCAGGGCCGTCCCAGTACTTC. Its protein product is CAWSLGAGPSQYF.

V and J are TRBV7-3 and TRBJ2-1; a possible D gene is TRBD2 (5 bases). The CDR3 consists of 14 residues. CDR1 SGHTA and CDR2 FQGTGA come from the germline V gene. V shed 4 bases and J shed 9 bases, with 16 bases lying between them. In nucleotides, the CDR3 is TGTGCCAGCAGCTCTACCGGGAAAACGGGTGAGCAGTTCTTC. It encodes CASSSTGKTGEQFF.

This clonotype was counted between two and nine times. V usage is TRBV20-1 and J usage is TRBJ1-5, with 7 bases that match TRBD1. Germline loops: CDR1 DFQATT, CDR2 SNEGSKA (reference sequence). The CDR3 sequence is 15 residues long. V trimming: 0 bases; J trimming: 4 bases; junction bases outside the gene matches: 6. The CDR3: CSARDQQGVNQPQHF. CDR3 bases: TGCAGTGCTAGAGATCAGCAGGGGGTGAATCAGCCCCAGCATTTT.

Many counts were recorded for this clonotype. The chain recombines TRBV19 with TRBJ2-5, with D tentatively TRBD1 (5 bases). Germline values: CDR1 LNHDA, CDR2 SQIVND (reference sequence). V was trimmed by 7 bases and J by 1 base, leaving 16 bases between them. The CDR3 consists of 15 residues. CDR3 DNA: TGTGCCAGTACCGCAGCCGACAGAGCCCAAGAGACCCAGTACTTC. Translating it yields CASTAADRAQETQYF.

This clonotype was counted ten times or more. V usage is TRBV18 and J usage is TRBJ1-1, with D perhaps matching TRBD1 (6 bases). V shed 8 bases and J shed 5 bases, with 15 bases lying between them. The CDR3 covers 13 residues. Per germline, CDR1 KGHSH and CDR2 LQKENI. Here the CDR3 DNA reads TGTGCCAGCAGCATTACAGGGAGGACTGAAGCTTTCTTT. Translation gives CASSITGRTEAFF.

As for this clonotype: At one of its ends the junction is not consistent with the germline gene, which may arise from a read error. The chain uses TRBV7-7 and TRBJ2-1, with 9 positions matching TRBD2. Germline V lookup: CDR1 SSHAT, CDR2 FNYEAQ (reference sequence). This CDR3 comprises 14 residues. The CDR3, as DNA: TGTGCTAGCAGCGTCTCCGGGACTAGCTGTGAGCAGTTCTTC. Its protein is CASSVSGTSCEQFF.

There are many counts of this clonotype. This chain links TRBV11-1 with TRBJ2-5, with 9 bases that match TRBD2. CDR3 length equals 16 residues. Germline V gene data show CDR1 as SGHAT and CDR2 as FQDESV (reference sequence). V was clipped by 5 bases and J by 2 bases; unmatched bases: 9. The CDR3 is CASSLTGTSPQETQYF. The DNA of the CDR3 is TGTGCCAGCAGCCTGACCGGGACTAGCCCTCAAGAGACCCAGTACTTC.

This clonotype appeared many times. The V and J genes are TRBV6-5 and TRBJ1-3; unclear D gene. This CDR3 spans 14 amino acids. V gave up 2 bases and J gave up 2 bases, with 7 bases separating them. Germline V CDR1 and CDR2: MNHEY, SVGAGI. The CDR3 DNA reads TGTGCCAGCAGTTACGAGGGTACTGGAAACACCATATATTTT. Protein product: CASSYEGTGNTIYF.

This clonotype was seen ten or more times. The chain joins TRBV12-3 or TRBV12-4 to TRBJ1-5; TRBD1 is a possible D gene (5 bases). The CDR3 covers 15 residues. Trimming pared 3 bases from V and 4 bases from J, leaving 13 bases between. CDR3 in amino acids: CASSLSREKNQPQHF. In DNA, the CDR3 is TGTGCCAGCAGTTTGAGCAGGGAGAAGAATCAGCCCCAGCATTTT.

This clonotype was seen ten or more times. This sequence joins TRBV6-5 and TRBJ2-3, with D uncertain. This CDR3 has 14 amino acids. V lost 2 bases, J lost 7 bases, and 13 bases lay in between. Germline V gene lookup returns CDR1 MNHEY and CDR2 SVGAGI. CDR3 DNA: TGTGCCAGCAGTTACGATGGGGTAAAGAATACGCAGTATTTT. As protein: CASSYDGVKNTQYF.

Many counts were recorded for this clonotype. The CDR3 protein is CATSPRTGSNQPQHF. The DNA of the CDR3 is TGTGCCACCAGCCCCAGGACGGGGTCTAATCAGCCCCAGCATTTT. The rearrangement links TRBV15 to TRBJ1-5; D gene ambiguous. Germline values: CDR1 LNHNV, CDR2 YYDKDF (reference sequence). The V and J ends lost 5 bases and 4 bases respectively, with 15 bases between them. The CDR3 spans 15 residues.

This clonotype was found many times. CDR3: CASSVRAGSYNEQFF. DNA for the CDR3: TGTGCCAGCAGCGTGAGGGCGGGGAGCTACAATGAGCAGTTCTTC. The chain combines TRBV9 with TRBJ2-1; TRBD2 might be the D (6 bases). V was cut by 2 bases and J by 3 bases, with 12 bases left in between. The CDR3 is 15 residues long. Germline V gene data show CDR1 as SGDLS and CDR2 as YYNGEE.